This T cell receptor beta chain was captured in a study of blood T cell repertoires in COVID-19. Across the study: T cells, B-cell-depleted T cells, or PBMCs provided the cDNA or gDNA that served as material.

Those who participated ranged in age from roughly 18 to 90 years and resided in 20 to 25 US areas. In the original workflow: Nucleated cell counts were estimated from reference gene primer amplification. This table comes from immunoSEQ multiplex PCR, and its TCRdb copy is limited to in-frame clones, with some not included. Clone size and the V and J calls come from that table; the DNA yielded D and trimming. Of under 400,000 clones detected, 65% to 90% appear once; the ten largest clones hold around 4.5%. V shed 0 bases and J 1 base; nucleotides not matched to a gene: 1. Per the germline V gene, CDR1 is SGDLS and CDR2 is YYNGEE. This CDR3 has 16 amino acids.

The rearrangement uses TRBV9 and TRBJ2-1; TRBD2 aligns across 10 bases. The sequenced sample consisted of PBMCs or T cells enriched from blood (not recorded which). This receptor was identified in a woman aged 40 to 49 with acute COVID-19. CDR3 sequence reads: CASSVGSGRSYNEQFF. In DNA, the CDR3 is TGTGCCAGCAGCGTAGGTAGCGGGAGGTCCTACAATGAGCAGTTCTTC. The whole variable domain, remainder taken from reference TRBV9 and TRBJ2-1, is DSGVTQTPKHLITATGQRVTLRCSPRSGDLSVYWYQQSLDQGLQFLIQYYNGEERAKGNILERFSAQQFPDLHSELNLSSLELGDSALYFCASSVGSGRSYNEQFFGPGTRLTVL.